A selection of T cell receptor beta chains follows, all from one sample in a study of graft-versus-host responses after intestinal transplantation. Produced via immunoSEQ multiplex PCR; TCRdb's table is partial and in-frame only. Seen here are approximately 89,000 clones, around nine tenths observed once, and the top ten hold 16%. Material: PBMCs, obtained roughly 410 days after intestinal transplant. Receptors originate from a human patient who received an intestinal transplant, so some T cells may come from the graft donor. Each CDR3 is given with its conserved first and last residue. Not all rows give a size; the values are once, few, many and, for expanded clones, a class.

v_call	j_call	clone_size	cdr3_aa
TRBV29-1	TRBJ1-2	NA	CSVEASGYTF
TRBV27	TRBJ2-2	NA	CASSQEGGPTGELFF
TRBV7-3	TRBJ1-1	NA	CASSSPGQGITEAFF
TRBV7-3	TRBJ2-2	NA	CASSLLAANTGELFF
TRBV6-1	TRBJ1-4	NA	CASSGGGPNEKLFF
TRBV2	TRBJ1-4	NA	CASIFDRPNEKLFF
TRBV28	TRBJ1-5	NA	CASSLYRVGPNQLQHF
TRBV6-5	TRBJ2-7	once	CASSRTSGAYEQYF
TRBV18	TRBJ2-5	NA	CASSQQGEETQYF
TRBV6-1	TRBJ1-5	NA	CASSEPVQPQHF
TRBV7-9	TRBJ2-5	NA	CASSPSGGLPEETQYF
TRBV6-1	TRBJ2-6	NA	CASSEQSSGANVLTF
TRBV15	TRBJ1-1	NA	CATSRIRGITEAFF
TRBV5-4	TRBJ2-7	NA	CASSFAALGGEQYF
TRBV5-5	TRBJ1-4	NA	CASSLAGPGGKLFF
TRBV29-1	TRBJ1-1	NA	CSVAMGITEAFF
TRBV7-9	TRBJ1-5	NA	CASSGPVGEPQHF
TRBV18	TRBJ1-1	NA	CASSPRAGRDTEAFF
TRBV6-1	TRBJ2-5	few	CASSEGASGGPLETQYF
TRBV6-5	TRBJ1-1	few	CASQQDRAHTEAFF
TRBV9	TRBJ1-2	NA	CASSVVAGGLARGGYTF
TRBV9	TRBJ2-5	NA	CASSVGPGGFEETQYF
TRBV10-3	TRBJ1-2	once	CAIRGGNYGYTF
TRBV29-1	TRBJ1-1	NA	CSVEKGLEAFF
TRBV7-9	TRBJ2-2	NA	CASSPLGGLTGELFF
TRBV11-2	TRBJ2-2	NA	CASRPGELFF
TRBV5-1	TRBJ2-5	NA	CASSLDRLSQETQYF
TRBV19	TRBJ2-7	NA	CASSISQGYYEQYF
TRBV7-8	TRBJ2-3	NA	CASTPSGTYTDTQYF
TRBV2	NA	NA	CASSDALGSLSSYEQYF
TRBV29-1	TRBJ1-5	NA	CSVVEGSGQPQHF
TRBV5-1	TRBJ1-1	NA	CASSSGQGDMNTEAFF
TRBV9	TRBJ2-2	NA	CASSVTGTGWDTGELFF
TRBV11-2	TRBJ1-1	NA	CASSLGQNTEAFF
TRBV27	TRBJ1-1	NA	CASSVSGAVTEAFF
TRBV2	TRBJ2-4	NA	CASSGGQPLAKNIQYF
TRBV14	TRBJ2-3	NA	CASSRRYTDTQYF
TRBV7-6	TRBJ2-7	NA	CASSLGWGLEQYF
TRBV9	TRBJ2-7	few	CASSSGTGAYEQYF
TRBV4-1	TRBJ2-2	NA	CASSQGTGAGELFF